This entry concerns a single T cell receptor beta chain. Germline CDR1 SGHKS, CDR2 YYEKEE (reference sequence). The CDR3 covers 19 residues. Unmatched junction bases numbered 14, after V lost 3 bases and J lost 0 bases. Produced via immunoSEQ multiplex PCR; TCRdb's table is partial and in-frame only. The sample yields over 600,000 clones, just under 90% seen once. The data were taken from a study of blood T cell repertoires in COVID-19. Study background: Acute-phase and convalescent COVID-19 samples originated in the United States, Italy and Spain. Sample material is recorded as cDNA or gDNA derived from T cells, B-cell-depleted T cells, or PBMCs.

This receptor was taken from a young woman with acute or convalescent COVID-19. The chain couples TRBV5-5 to TRBJ2-2, with 7 positions matching TRBD1. The sequencing sample was made of peripheral blood. CDR3 sequence: CASSSSPIPTGSNTGELFF. For the CDR3, the DNA is TGTGCCAGCAGCTCTAGTCCTATACCGACAGGGTCGAACACCGGGGAGCTGTTTTTT.